A single sample is the source of the 25 T cell receptor beta chains below, sequenced in a study of control samples from healthy donors and cancer patients. Here immunoSEQ multiplex PCR was the method, and the copy in TCRdb shows in-frame clones only, minus some. The data show about 97,000 clones, roughly 89% seen once. Sequencing input: blood. The source of these receptors is a man aged 30 to 39 in good health.

The chain combines TRBV7-9 with TRBJ2-3; 8 bases are shared with TRBD1. J lost 7 bases, V lost 4 bases, and 10 bases had no gene match. This CDR3 contains 15 residues. From germline, CDR1 is SEHNR and CDR2 FQNEAQ (reference sequence). CDR3 residues: CASSSTGVLAHTQYF. The CDR3 nucleotides read TGTGCCAGCAGCTCGACAGGGGTCCTAGCCCATACGCAGTATTTT.

This clone was seen more than once but under ten times. The chain recombines TRBV6-2 or TRBV6-3 with TRBJ2-3; 11 nucleotides align to TRBD1. Trimming cost V 4 bases and J 7 bases; bases outside gene matches: 10. Germline CDR1 reads MNHEY; CDR2 reads SVGEGT. The CDR3 has 16 residues. This chain's CDR3 is CASSSRVGTGGNTQYF. The CDR3 bases are TGTGCCAGCAGTTCGCGTGTAGGGACAGGGGGTAATACGCAGTATTTT.

The genes are TRBV9 and TRBJ2-3; a possible D gene is TRBD1 (6 bases). This CDR3 comprises 12 residues. Germline assignment: CDR1 SGDLS and CDR2 YYNGEE. Trimming stripped 6 bases from V and 6 bases from J, with 11 bases between. The CDR3 loop reads CASNTQGDTQYF. The DNA for the CDR3 is TGTGCCAGCAACACCCAGGGGGATACGCAGTATTTT.

The chain employs TRBV5-1 and TRBJ1-6, with 9 bases lining up with TRBD1. Trimming cost V 4 bases and J 10 bases; bases outside gene matches: 12. The germline V gene has CDR1 SGHRS and CDR2 YFSETQ. This CDR3 comprises 16 residues. The chain's CDR3 is CASSAAGTGTVSPLHF. The CDR3 bases are TGCGCCAGCAGCGCGGCCGGGACAGGGACGGTGTCACCCCTCCACTTT.

This chain connects TRBV9 to TRBJ1-3, with D possibly TRBD1 on 5 matching bases. The CDR3 sequence is 14 residues long. Trimming stripped 1 base from V and 3 bases from J, with 8 bases between. Germline CDR1 and CDR2: SGDLS and YYNGEE. The DNA of the CDR3 is TGTGCCAGCAGCGTACAGGGATTTGGAAACACCATATATTTT. This encodes CASSVQGFGNTIYF.

Points on this clone: The junction departs from germline at one end; a sequencing error may be responsible. The J gene is TRBJ1-2, the V gene TRBV4-2; D may be TRBD1 (5 bases). The CDR3 is 15 amino acids. Germline V gives CDR1 LGHNA, CDR2 YNFKEQ. CDR3 nucleotides: TGTGCCAGCAGCCTGGGGGGGAGTGCCCACTATGACTACACCTTC. Amino acid sequence: CASSLGGSAHYDYTF.

The V and J genes are TRBV6-5 and TRBJ1-3; possible D gene TRBD1, 6 bases. V lost 5 bases to trimming and J lost 4 bases, with 12 bases between them. Germline V gene lookup returns CDR1 MNHEY and CDR2 SVGAGI. The CDR3 runs to 14 residues. CDR3 sequence (DNA): TGTGCCAGCAGTCAGCGAGGGGGAGGAAACACCATATATTTT. Translation: CASSQRGGGNTIYF.

This clone was found once. The chain combines TRBV28 with TRBJ1-2, with D maybe TRBD1 (6 bases). Germline values: CDR1 MDHEN, CDR2 SYDVKM. Trimming left V 7 bases short and J 4 bases short, with 13 bases between. This CDR3 has 13 amino acids. The CDR3 here is CASNRDTRYGYTF. As DNA, the CDR3 is TGTGCCAGCAATAGGGACACCCGCTATGGCTACACCTTC.

This clone is a singleton in its sample. The rearrangement uses TRBV18 and TRBJ2-6; 11 bases agree with TRBD1. Germline lookup yields CDR1 KGHSH and CDR2 LQKENI. The CDR3 contains 19 residues. With V trimmed by 3 bases and J by 0 bases, 7 bases remained unmatched. This chain's CDR3 is CASSPVEGTGGSGANVLTF. CDR3 DNA: TGTGCCAGCTCACCTGTCGAAGGGACAGGGGGCTCTGGGGCCAACGTCCTGACTTTC.

The CDR3 here is CASSRGRDLRNTGELFF. The CDR3 bases are TGTGCCAGCAGCCGAGGCCGGGACCTTCGTAACACCGGGGAGCTGTTTTTT. This rearrangement joins TRBV7-9 to TRBJ2-2; D may be TRBD1 or TRBD2 (5 bases each). V gave up 5 bases and J gave up 2 bases, with 18 bases separating them. This CDR3 region has 17 residues. CDR1 and CDR2 from the germline V gene are SEHNR and FQNEAQ (reference sequence).

The count of this clone is one. V gene TRBV4-1 combines with J gene TRBJ1-1; D is perhaps TRBD1 (6 bases). This CDR3 has 17 amino acids. Trimming stripped 1 base from V and 5 bases from J, with 20 bases between. Per germline, CDR1 MGHRA and CDR2 YSYEKL. The CDR3 region is CASSQGVSRGIRTEAFF. The CDR3 nucleotides read TGCGCCAGCAGCCAAGGAGTGAGCAGGGGAATTCGGACTGAAGCTTTCTTT.

The chain recombines TRBV18 with TRBJ1-4; D gene unclear. The V end was cut by 4 bases, the J end by 6 bases, with 9 bases between. Looked up from germline, CDR1 is KGHSH and CDR2 is LQKENI. The CDR3 is 13 amino acids. The CDR3 spells CASSRAEHEKLFF. The CDR3 coding sequence is TGTGCCAGCTCACGGGCGGAGCATGAAAAACTGTTTTTT.

This chain uses TRBV19 with TRBJ2-7, with 8 bases aligning to TRBD1. Germline-derived CDR1 and CDR2 are LNHDA and SQIVND (reference sequence). Trimming cost V 6 bases and J 3 bases; bases outside gene matches: 13. This CDR3 spans 16 amino acids. The CDR3 reads CASSPGQGATLYEQYF. The CDR3 coding sequence is TGTGCCAGTAGCCCCGGACAGGGTGCCACCCTCTACGAGCAGTACTTC. Using reference TRBV19 and TRBJ2-7 for the parts outside the CDR3, the full variable domain is DGGITQSPKYLFRKEGQNVTLSCEQNLNHDAMYWYRQDPGQGLRLIYYSQIVNDFQKGDIAEGYSVSREKKESFPLTVTSAQKNPTAFYLCASSPGQGATLYEQYFGPGTRLTVT.

The rearrangement joins TRBV7-9 to TRBJ2-7, with a tentative D call TRBD1 (6 bases). Germline-derived CDR1 and CDR2 are SEHNR and FQNEAQ (reference sequence). V was shortened by 1 base and J by 7 bases, with 11 bases between the two germline ends. CDR3 length: 13 residues. The CDR3 nucleotides read TGTGCCAGCAGCTTAGAGACAGGCTGGGAGCAGTACTTC. Amino acids: CASSLETGWEQYF.

The chain recombines TRBV6-2 or TRBV6-3 with TRBJ2-4; 7 bases align to TRBD2. This CDR3 spans 15 amino acids. J gave up 6 bases and V 5 bases, and 10 bases lay outside the gene matches. Per germline, CDR1 MNHEY and CDR2 SVGEGT. The CDR3, as DNA: TGTGCCAGCAGTCCAGAGGGGAGGGGAATAAACATTCAGTACTTC. Translation: CASSPEGRGINIQYF.

This chain connects TRBV6-6 to TRBJ2-4; either TRBD1 or TRBD2 may supply D (5 bases each). Trimming shortened V by 8 bases and J by 0 bases, and 17 bases separated the two germline ends. Germline-derived CDR1 and CDR2 are MNHNY and SVGAGI (reference sequence). The CDR3 totals 16 residues. The CDR3 region has the DNA TGTGCCAGCTGGCCCGGGGCGAGTCGAGCCAAAAACATTCAGTACTTC. Its translation: CASWPGASRAKNIQYF.

The chain combines TRBV28 with TRBJ1-5, with 9 bases matching TRBD1. Trimming took 5 bases from V and 7 from J; bases not matched to a gene: 6. The germline CDR1 and CDR2 sequences are MDHEN and SYDVKM. CDR3 size: 14 residues. In DNA, the CDR3 is TGTGCCAGCAGTAGAGACAGGGGGAGACAGCCCCAGCATTTT. It translates to CASSRDRGRQPQHF.

The rearrangement joins TRBV3-1 (or the pseudogene TRBV3-2) to TRBJ1-1; 9 bases fit TRBD1. This CDR3 has 12 amino acids. Germline V gives CDR1 LGHDT, CDR2 YNNKEL (reference sequence). V lost 4 bases to trimming and J lost 10 bases; unmatched junction nucleotides: 4. CDR3 loop: CASSLGTGRAFF. In nucleotides, the CDR3 is TGTGCCAGCAGCCTTGGGACAGGGCGAGCTTTCTTT.

This clone was seen once. The chain is built from TRBV2 and TRBJ2-3; 14 nucleotides align to TRBD2. The CDR3 covers 16 residues. Germline loops: CDR1 SNHLY, CDR2 FYNNEI. V shed 3 bases and J 1 base; nucleotides not matched to a gene: 0. The CDR3 DNA sequence: TGTGCCAGCAGTGAGGGACTAGCGGGAGGCACAGATACGCAGTATTTT. Its protein is CASSEGLAGGTDTQYF.

This clone turned up a few times. The chain recombines TRBV5-4 with TRBJ2-2; D is ambiguous. CDR1 is SGHNT, CDR2 YYREEE, per germline (reference sequence). V lost 4 bases and J 5 bases, leaving 9 bases between the germline ends. This CDR3 is 13 amino acids long. The CDR3 DNA follows: TGTGCCAGCAGCCCGACATTTACCGGGGAGCTGTTTTTT. This translates into CASSPTFTGELFF.

The chain carries TRBV10-3 and TRBJ1-6, with D possibly TRBD1 on 6 matching bases. CDR1 and CDR2 (germline): ENHRY, SYGVKD. The CDR3 runs to 14 residues. V gave up 6 bases and J gave up 7 bases, with 13 bases separating them. The CDR3 DNA reads as TGTGCCATCAGGCTCTCGGGGGCAAATTCACCCCTCCACTTT. This sequence encodes CAIRLSGANSPLHF.

The rearrangement links TRBV12-3 or TRBV12-4 to TRBJ2-1; D remains unclear. Between the trimmed V and J ends, which lost 6 bases and 8 bases, there was a span of 11 bases. The CDR3 has 12 residues. This CDR3 is CASSFTVDEQFF. The CDR3, as DNA: TGTGCCAGCAGCTTCACGGTTGATGAGCAGTTCTTC.

V is TRBV6-1 and J is TRBJ1-6; no firm D call. Germline CDR1 is MNHNS and CDR2 is SASEGT. The V and J ends lost 3 bases and 0 bases respectively, with 6 bases between them. The CDR3 length is 15 residues. The CDR3 loop reads CASSDMSSYNSPLHF. CDR3 nucleotides: TGTGCCAGCAGTGATATGAGCTCCTATAATTCACCCCTCCACTTT.

This chain connects TRBV27 to TRBJ1-6; D unresolved. Trimming removed 6 bases from V and 0 bases from J, with 12 bases in between. This CDR3 region has 16 residues. CDR1 is MNHEY, CDR2 SMNVEV, per germline (reference sequence). The CDR3 DNA follows: TGTGCCAGCAGCGACCCGCGGAGCTCCTATAATTCACCCCTCCACTTT. This encodes CASSDPRSSYNSPLHF.

The rearrangement links TRBV4-2 to TRBJ2-7; no definite D call. Germline V CDR1 and CDR2: LGHNA, YNFKEQ. This CDR3 spans 13 amino acids. V gave up 0 bases and J gave up 3 bases, with 6 bases separating them. The CDR3 DNA sequence: TGTGCCAGCAGCCAAGAGGCTTACTACGAGCAGTACTTC. Amino acid sequence: CASSQEAYYEQYF.